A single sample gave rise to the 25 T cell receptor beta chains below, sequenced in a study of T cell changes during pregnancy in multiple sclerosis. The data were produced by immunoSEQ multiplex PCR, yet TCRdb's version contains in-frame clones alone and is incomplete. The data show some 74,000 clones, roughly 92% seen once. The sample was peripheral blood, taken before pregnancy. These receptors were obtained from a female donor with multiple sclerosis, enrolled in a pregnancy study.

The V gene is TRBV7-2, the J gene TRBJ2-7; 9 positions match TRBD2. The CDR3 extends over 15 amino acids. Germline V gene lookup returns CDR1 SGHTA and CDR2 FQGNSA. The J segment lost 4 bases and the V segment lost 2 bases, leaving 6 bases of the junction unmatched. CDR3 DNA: TGTGCCAGCAGCTTACGCGGGAGGGGGGCGTACGAGCAGTACTTC. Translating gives CASSLRGRGAYEQYF.

In DNA, the CDR3 is TGTGCCAGCAGCTTAAGGCTAGCGGGAGACTCTGAGCAGTTCTTC. This translates into CASSLRLAGDSEQFF. The chain combines TRBV11-1 with TRBJ2-1; TRBD2 aligns across 10 bases. The CDR3 sequence is 15 residues long. The germline V gene encodes CDR1 SGHAT and CDR2 FQDESV (reference sequence). J gave up 9 bases and V 2 bases, and 7 bases lay outside the gene matches.

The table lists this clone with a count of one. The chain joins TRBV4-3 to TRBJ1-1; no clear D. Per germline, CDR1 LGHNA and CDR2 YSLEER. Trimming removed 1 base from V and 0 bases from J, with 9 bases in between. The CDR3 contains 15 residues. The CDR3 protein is CASSQGGILNTEAFF. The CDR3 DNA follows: TGCGCCAGCAGCCAAGGCGGCATCCTGAACACTGAAGCTTTCTTT.

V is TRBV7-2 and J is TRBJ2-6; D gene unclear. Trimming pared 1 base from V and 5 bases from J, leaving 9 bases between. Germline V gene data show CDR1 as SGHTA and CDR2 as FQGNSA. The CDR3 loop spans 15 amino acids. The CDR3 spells CASSLEFGWANVLTF. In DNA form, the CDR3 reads TGTGCCAGCAGCTTAGAATTCGGTTGGGCCAACGTCCTGACTTTC.

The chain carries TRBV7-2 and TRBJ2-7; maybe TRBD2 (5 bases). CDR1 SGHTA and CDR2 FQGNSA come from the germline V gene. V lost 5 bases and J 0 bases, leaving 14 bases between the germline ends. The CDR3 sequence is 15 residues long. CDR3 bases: TGTGCCAGCAGCCCCGGGGTCCCCTACTCCTACGAGCAGTACTTC. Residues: CASSPGVPYSYEQYF.

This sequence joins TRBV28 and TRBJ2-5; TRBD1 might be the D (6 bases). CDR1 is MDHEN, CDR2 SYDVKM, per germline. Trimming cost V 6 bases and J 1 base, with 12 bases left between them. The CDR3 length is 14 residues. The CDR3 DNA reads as TGTGCCAGCAGCCCGATACAGGGCCAAGAGACCCAGTACTTC. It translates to CASSPIQGQETQYF.

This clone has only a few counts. In DNA, the CDR3 is TGTGCCAGCAGCCTCTCCGGGACAGGGAATCAGCCCCAGCATTTT. This translates into CASSLSGTGNQPQHF. The rearrangement links TRBV7-2 to TRBJ1-5, with 9 bases identical to TRBD1. V lost 5 bases and J lost 4; bases outside the gene matches: 6. CDR3 size: 15 residues. CDR1 is SGHTA and CDR2 is FQGNSA in the germline V gene. Drawing the rest from reference TRBV7-2 and TRBJ1-5, the complete variable domain is GAGVSQSPSNKVTEKGKDVELRCDPISGHTALYWYRQSLGQGLEFLIYFQGNSAPDKSGLPSDRFSAERTGGSVSTLTIQRTQQEDSAVYLCASSLSGTGNQPQHFGDGTRLSIL.

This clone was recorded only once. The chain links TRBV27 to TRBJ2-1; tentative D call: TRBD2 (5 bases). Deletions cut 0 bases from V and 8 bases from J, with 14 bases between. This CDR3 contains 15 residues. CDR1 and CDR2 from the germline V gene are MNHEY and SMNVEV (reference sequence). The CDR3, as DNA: TGTGCCAGCAGTTTATCTGTGGGAGTGGTTGATGAGCAGTTCTTC. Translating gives CASSLSVGVVDEQFF.

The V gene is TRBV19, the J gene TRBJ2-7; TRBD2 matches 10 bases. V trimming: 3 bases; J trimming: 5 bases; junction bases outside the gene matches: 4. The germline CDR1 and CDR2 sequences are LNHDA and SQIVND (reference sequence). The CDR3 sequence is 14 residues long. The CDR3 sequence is CASSMGLASDEQYF. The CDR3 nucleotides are TGTGCCAGTAGTATGGGACTAGCGTCAGACGAGCAGTACTTC.

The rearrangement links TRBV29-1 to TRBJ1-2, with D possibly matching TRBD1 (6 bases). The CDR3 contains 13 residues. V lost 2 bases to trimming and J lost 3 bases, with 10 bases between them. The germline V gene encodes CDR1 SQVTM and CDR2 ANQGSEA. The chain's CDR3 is CSVEQGRYYGYTF. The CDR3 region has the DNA TGCAGCGTTGAACAGGGGCGATACTATGGCTACACCTTC.

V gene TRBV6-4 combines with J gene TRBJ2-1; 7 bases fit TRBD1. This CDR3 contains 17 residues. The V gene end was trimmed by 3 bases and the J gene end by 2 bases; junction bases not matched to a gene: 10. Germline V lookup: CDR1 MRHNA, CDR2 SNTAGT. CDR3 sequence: CASSETPGTEPYNEQFF. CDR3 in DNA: TGTGCCAGCAGTGAGACTCCCGGGACAGAGCCCTACAATGAGCAGTTCTTC.

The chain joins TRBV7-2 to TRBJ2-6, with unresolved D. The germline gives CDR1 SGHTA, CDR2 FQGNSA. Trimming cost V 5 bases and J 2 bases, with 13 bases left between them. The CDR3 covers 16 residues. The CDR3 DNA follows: TGTGCCAGCAGCCTGGCGTGGCAGGCTGGGGCCAACGTCCTGACTTTC. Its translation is CASSLAWQAGANVLTF. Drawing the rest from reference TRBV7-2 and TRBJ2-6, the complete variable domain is GAGVSQSPSNKVTEKGKDVELRCDPISGHTALYWYRQSLGQGLEFLIYFQGNSAPDKSGLPSDRFSAERTGGSVSTLTIQRTQQEDSAVYLCASSLAWQAGANVLTFGAGSRLTVL.

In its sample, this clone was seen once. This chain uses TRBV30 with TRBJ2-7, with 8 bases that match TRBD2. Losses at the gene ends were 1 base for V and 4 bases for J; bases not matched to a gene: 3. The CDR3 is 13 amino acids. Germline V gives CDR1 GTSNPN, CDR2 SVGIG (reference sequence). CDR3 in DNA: TGTGCCTGGAGTGACGGCGGGAGGTACGAGCAGTACTTC. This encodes CAWSDGGRYEQYF.

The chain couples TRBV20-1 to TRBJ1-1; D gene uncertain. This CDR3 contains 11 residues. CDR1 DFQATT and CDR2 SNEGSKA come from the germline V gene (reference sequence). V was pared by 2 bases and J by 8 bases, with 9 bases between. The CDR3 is CSARRGEEAFF. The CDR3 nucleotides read TGCAGTGCTAGAAGAGGAGAAGAAGCTTTCTTT.

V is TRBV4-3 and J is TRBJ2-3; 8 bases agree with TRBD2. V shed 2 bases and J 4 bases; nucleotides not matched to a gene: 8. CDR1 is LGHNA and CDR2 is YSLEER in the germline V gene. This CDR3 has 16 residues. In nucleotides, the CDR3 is TGCGCCAGCAGCCAAACACCCAGCGGGAGAGCAGATACGCAGTATTTT. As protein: CASSQTPSGRADTQYF.

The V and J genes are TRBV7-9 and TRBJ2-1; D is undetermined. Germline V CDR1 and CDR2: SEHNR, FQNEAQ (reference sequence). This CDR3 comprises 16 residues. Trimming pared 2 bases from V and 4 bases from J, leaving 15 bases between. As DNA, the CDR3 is TGTGCCAGCAGCTTATTGGGCAGAGTGCTGTACAATGAGCAGTTCTTC. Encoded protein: CASSLLGRVLYNEQFF. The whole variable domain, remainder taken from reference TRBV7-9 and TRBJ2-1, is DTGVSQNPRHKITKRGQNVTFRCDPISEHNRLYWYRQTLGQGPEFLTYFQNEAQLEKSRLLSDRFSAERPKGSFSTLEIQRTEQGDSAMYLCASSLLGRVLYNEQFFGPGTRLTVL.

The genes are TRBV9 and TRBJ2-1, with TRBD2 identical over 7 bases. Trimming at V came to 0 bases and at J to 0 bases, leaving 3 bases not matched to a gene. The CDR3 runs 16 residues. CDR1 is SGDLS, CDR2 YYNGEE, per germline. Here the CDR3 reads CASSVDRDYSYNEQFF. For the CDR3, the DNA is TGTGCCAGCAGCGTAGATAGGGACTACTCCTACAATGAGCAGTTCTTC.

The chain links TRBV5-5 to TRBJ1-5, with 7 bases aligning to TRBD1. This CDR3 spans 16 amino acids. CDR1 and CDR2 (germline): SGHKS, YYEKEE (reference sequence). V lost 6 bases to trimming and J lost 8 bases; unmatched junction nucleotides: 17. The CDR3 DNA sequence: TGTGCCAGCACCCCGAGGGCTACAGGGGCTTGGGAGCCCCAGCATTTT. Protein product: CASTPRATGAWEPQHF.

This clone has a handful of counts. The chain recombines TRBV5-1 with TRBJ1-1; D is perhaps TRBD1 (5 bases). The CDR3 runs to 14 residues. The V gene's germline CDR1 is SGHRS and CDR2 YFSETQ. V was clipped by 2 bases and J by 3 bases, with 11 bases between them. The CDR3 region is CASSFIWGDTEAFF. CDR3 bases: TGCGCCAGCAGCTTCATCTGGGGGGACACTGAAGCTTTCTTT.

The CDR3: CASSQGRGQSGGYTF. In DNA form, the CDR3 reads TGTGCCAGCAGCCAAGGCAGGGGGCAGTCGGGTGGCTACACCTTC. V usage is TRBV4-2 and J usage is TRBJ1-2; 8 bases agree with TRBD1. The length of the CDR3 is 15 residues. V was pared by 1 base and J by 7 bases, with 8 bases of the junction left unmatched. The germline gives CDR1 LGHNA, CDR2 YNFKEQ.

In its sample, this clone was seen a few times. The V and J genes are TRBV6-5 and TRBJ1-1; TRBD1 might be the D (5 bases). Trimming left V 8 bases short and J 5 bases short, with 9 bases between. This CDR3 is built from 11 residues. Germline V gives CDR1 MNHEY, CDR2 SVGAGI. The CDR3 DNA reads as TGTGCCAGCGGACGGGGGACTGAAGCTTTCTTT. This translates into CASGRGTEAFF.

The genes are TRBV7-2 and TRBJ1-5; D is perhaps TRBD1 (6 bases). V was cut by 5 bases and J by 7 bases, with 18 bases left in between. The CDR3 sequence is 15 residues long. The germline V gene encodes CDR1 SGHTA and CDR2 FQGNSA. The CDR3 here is CASSPGGPGRQPQHF. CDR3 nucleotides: TGTGCCAGCAGCCCGGGGGGGCCGGGGCGGCAGCCCCAGCATTTT.

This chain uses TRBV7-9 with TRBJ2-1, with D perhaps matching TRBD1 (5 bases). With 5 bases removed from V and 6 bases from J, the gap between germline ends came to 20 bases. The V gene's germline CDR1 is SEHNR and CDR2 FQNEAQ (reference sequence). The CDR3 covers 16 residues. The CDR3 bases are TGTGCCAGCAGCCCACTACTACTCCCTGGGGCCAATGAGCAGTTCTTC. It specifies CASSPLLLPGANEQFF.

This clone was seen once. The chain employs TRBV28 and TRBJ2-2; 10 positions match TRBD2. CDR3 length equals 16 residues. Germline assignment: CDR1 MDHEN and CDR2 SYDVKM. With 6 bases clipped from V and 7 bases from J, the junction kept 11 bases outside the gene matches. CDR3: CASSPDSGRAHGELFF. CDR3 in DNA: TGTGCCAGCAGCCCCGACAGCGGGAGGGCCCACGGGGAGCTGTTTTTT.

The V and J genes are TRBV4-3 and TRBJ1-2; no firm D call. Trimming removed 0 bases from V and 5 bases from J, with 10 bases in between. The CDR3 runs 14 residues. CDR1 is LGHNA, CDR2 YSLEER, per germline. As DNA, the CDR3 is TGCGCCAGCAGCCAAGACGCTACAGAATATGGCTACACCTTC. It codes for CASSQDATEYGYTF.